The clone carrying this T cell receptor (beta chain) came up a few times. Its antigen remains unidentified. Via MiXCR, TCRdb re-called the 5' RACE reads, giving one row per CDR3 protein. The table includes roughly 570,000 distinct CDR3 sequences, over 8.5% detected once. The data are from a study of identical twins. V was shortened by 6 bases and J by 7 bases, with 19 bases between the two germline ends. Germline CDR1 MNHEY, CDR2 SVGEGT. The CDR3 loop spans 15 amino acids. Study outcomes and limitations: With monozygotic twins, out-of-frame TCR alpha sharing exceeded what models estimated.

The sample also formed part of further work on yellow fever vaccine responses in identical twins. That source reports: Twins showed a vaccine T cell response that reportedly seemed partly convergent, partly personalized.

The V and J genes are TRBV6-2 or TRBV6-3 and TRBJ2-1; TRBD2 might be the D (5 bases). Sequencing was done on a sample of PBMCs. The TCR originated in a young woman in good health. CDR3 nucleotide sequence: TGTGCCAGCAGCCTCGTAACGTGGGGAGCAAATGAGCAGTTCTTC. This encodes CASSLVTWGANEQFF.